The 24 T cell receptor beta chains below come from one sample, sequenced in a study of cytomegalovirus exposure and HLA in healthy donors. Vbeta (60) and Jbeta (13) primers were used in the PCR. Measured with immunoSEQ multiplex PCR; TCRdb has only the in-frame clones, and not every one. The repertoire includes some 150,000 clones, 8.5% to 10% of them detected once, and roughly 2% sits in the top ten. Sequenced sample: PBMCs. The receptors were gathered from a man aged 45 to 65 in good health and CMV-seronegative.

This CDR3 is CASRAEQETQYF. CDR3 coding DNA: TGTGCCAGCAGGGCGGAGCAAGAGACCCAGTACTTC. This rearrangement joins TRBV2 to TRBJ2-5; D remains unclear. The CDR3 covers 12 residues. V was pared by 6 bases and J by 2 bases, with 7 bases between. CDR1 SNHLY and CDR2 FYNNEI come from the germline V gene.

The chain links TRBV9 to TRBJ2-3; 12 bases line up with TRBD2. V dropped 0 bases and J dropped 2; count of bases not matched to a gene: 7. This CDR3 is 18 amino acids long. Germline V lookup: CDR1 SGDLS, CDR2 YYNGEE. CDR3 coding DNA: TGTGCCAGCAGCGTAGGACTAGCGGGGGCGGGCTACACAGATACGCAGTATTTT. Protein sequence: CASSVGLAGAGYTDTQYF.

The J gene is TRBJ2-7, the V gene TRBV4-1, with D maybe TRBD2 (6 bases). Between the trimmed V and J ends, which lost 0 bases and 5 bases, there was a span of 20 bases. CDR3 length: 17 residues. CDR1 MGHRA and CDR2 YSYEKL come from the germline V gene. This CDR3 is CASSQDLTSPLGNEQYF. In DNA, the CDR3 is TGCGCCAGCAGCCAAGACCTAACTAGCCCTTTGGGGAACGAGCAGTACTTC.

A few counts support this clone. The CDR3 is CASRPPGWSQGYEQYF. Written as DNA, the CDR3 is TGTGCCAGCAGGCCCCCCGGCTGGAGCCAAGGTTACGAGCAGTACTTC. The chain carries TRBV28 and TRBJ2-7; unclear D gene. V dropped 6 bases and J dropped 4 bases, with 22 bases sitting between them. This CDR3 has 16 amino acids. Germline V gene lookup returns CDR1 MDHEN and CDR2 SYDVKM.

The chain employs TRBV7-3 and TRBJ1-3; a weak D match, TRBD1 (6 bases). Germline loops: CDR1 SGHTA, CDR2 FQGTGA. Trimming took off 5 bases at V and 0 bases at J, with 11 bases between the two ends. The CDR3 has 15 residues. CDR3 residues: CASSPTGTSGNTIYF. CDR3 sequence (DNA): TGTGCCAGCAGCCCAACAGGGACCTCTGGAAACACCATATATTTT.

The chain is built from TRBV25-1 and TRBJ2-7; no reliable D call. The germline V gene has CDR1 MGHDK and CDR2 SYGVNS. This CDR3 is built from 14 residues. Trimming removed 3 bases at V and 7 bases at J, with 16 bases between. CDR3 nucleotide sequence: TGTGCCAGCAGTGATATAGGAATTCCGAGGGAGCAGTACTTC. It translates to CASSDIGIPREQYF.

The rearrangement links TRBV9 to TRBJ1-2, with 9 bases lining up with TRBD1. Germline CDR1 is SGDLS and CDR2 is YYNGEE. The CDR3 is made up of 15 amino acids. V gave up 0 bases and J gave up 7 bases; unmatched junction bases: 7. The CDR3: CASSVEGTGRSGYTF. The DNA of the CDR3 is TGTGCCAGCAGCGTAGAGGGGACAGGGAGATCTGGCTACACCTTC.

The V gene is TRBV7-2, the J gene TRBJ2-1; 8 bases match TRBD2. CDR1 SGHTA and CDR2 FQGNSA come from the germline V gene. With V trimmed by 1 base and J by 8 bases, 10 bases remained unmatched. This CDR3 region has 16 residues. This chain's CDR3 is CASSLVAGGALDEQFF. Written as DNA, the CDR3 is TGTGCCAGCAGCTTAGTTGCGGGAGGAGCCCTCGATGAGCAGTTCTTC. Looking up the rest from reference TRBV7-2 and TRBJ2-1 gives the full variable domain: GAGVSQSPSNKVTEKGKDVELRCDPISGHTALYWYRQSLGQGLEFLIYFQGNSAPDKSGLPSDRFSAERTGGSVSTLTIQRTQQEDSAVYLCASSLVAGGALDEQFFGPGTRLTVL.

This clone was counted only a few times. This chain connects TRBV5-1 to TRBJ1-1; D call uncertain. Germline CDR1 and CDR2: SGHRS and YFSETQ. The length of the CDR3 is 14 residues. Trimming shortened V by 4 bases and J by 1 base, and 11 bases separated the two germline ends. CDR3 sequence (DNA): TGCGCCAGCAGCGCCGAGGGCAGGAACACTGAAGCTTTCTTT. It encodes CASSAEGRNTEAFF.

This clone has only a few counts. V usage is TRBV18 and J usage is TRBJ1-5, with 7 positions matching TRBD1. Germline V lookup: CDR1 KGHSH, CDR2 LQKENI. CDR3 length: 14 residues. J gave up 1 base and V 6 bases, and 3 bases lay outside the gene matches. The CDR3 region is CASSEGQSNQPQHF. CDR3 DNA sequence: TGTGCCAGCTCCGAGGGACAGAGCAATCAGCCCCAGCATTTT.

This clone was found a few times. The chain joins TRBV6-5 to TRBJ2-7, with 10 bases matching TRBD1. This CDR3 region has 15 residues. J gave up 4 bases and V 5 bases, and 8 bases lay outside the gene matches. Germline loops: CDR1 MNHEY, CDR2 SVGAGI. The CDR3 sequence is CASSPPGTGAYEQYF. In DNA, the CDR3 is TGTGCCAGCAGTCCCCCGGGGACAGGGGCTTACGAGCAGTACTTC.

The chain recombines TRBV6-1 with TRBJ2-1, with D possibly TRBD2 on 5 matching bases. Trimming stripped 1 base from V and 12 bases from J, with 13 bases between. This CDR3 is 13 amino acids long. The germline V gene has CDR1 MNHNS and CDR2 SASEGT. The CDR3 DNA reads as TGTGCCAGCAGTGAAGTCGAGGAGGTTGGGCAGTTCTTC. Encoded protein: CASSEVEEVGQFF.

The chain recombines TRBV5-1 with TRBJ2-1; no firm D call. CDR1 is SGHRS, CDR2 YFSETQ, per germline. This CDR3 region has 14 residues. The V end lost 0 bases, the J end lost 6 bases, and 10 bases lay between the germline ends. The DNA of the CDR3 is TGCGCCAGCAGCTTGGGCGAGAATCGCAATGAGCAGTTCTTC. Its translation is CASSLGENRNEQFF.

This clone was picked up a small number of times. The CDR3 DNA is TGTGCCAGCAGTGAGAGCAGGAGCACAGATACGCAGTATTTT. It translates to CASSESRSTDTQYF. The chain has TRBV6-1 and TRBJ2-3; D gene ambiguous. The CDR3 totals 14 residues. The V gene lost 3 bases and the J gene lost 0 bases, with 7 bases spanning the gap. Germline CDR1 and CDR2: MNHNS and SASEGT.

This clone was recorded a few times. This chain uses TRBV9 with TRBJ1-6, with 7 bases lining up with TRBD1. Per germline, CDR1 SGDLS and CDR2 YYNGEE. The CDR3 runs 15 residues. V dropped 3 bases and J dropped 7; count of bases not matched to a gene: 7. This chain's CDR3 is CASSEARGRNSPLHF. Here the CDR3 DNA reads TGTGCCAGCAGCGAGGCTAGGGGGCGGAATTCACCCCTCCACTTT.

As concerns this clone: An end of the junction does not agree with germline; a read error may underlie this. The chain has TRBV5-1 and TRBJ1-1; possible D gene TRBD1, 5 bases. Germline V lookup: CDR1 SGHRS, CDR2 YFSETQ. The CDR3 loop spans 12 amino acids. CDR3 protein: CASRTQNTEAFF. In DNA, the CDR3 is TGCGCTAGCAGGACACAGAACACTGAAGCTTTCTTT.

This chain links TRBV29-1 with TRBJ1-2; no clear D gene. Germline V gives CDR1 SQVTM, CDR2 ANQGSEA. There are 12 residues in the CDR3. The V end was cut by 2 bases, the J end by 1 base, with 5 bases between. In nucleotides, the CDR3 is TGCAGCGTTGAATCGGGTAACTATGGCTACACCTTC. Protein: CSVESGNYGYTF.

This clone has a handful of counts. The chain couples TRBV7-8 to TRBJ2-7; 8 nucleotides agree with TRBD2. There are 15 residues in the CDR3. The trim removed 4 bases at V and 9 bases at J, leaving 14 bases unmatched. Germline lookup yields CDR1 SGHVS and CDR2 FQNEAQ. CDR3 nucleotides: TGTGCCAGCAGCTCTAAGAGCGGGGGCCTGTGGGGGCAGTACTTC. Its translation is CASSSKSGGLWGQYF.

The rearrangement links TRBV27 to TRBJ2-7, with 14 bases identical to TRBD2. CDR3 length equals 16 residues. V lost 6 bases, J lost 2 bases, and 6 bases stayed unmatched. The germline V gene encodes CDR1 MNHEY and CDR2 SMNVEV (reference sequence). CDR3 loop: CASSRGTSGSTYEQYF. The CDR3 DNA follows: TGTGCCAGCAGCCGGGGGACTAGCGGGAGCACCTACGAGCAGTACTTC.

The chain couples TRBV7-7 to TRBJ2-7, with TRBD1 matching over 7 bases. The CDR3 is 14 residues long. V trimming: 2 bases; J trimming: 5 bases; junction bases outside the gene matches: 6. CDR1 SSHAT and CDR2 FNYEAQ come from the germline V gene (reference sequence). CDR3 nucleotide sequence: TGTGCCAGCAGCTTACGGACAGGCGCCCACGAGCAGTACTTC. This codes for CASSLRTGAHEQYF.

In DNA form, the CDR3 reads TGTGCCAGCAGCATCAGGGTGGCTGAAAAACTGTTTTTT. Protein sequence: CASSIRVAEKLFF. The chain is built from TRBV11-2 and TRBJ1-4, with D maybe TRBD1 (5 bases). V was clipped by 5 bases and J by 7 bases, with 11 bases between them. Germline CDR1 is SGHAT and CDR2 is FQNNGV. This CDR3 spans 13 amino acids.

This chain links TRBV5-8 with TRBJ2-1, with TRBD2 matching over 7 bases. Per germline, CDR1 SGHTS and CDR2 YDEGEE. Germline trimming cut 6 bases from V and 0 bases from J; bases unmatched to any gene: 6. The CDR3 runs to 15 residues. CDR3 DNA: TGTGCCAGCACGACTAGCAGAAGCTCCTACAATGAGCAGTTCTTC. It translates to CASTTSRSSYNEQFF.

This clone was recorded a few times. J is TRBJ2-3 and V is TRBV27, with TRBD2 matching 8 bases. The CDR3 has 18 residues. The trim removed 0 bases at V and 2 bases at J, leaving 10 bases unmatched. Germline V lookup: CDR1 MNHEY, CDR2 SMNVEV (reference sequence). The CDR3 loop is CASSLSAKAGAHTDTQYF. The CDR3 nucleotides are TGTGCCAGCAGTTTATCCGCCAAAGCGGGGGCCCACACAGATACGCAGTATTTT.

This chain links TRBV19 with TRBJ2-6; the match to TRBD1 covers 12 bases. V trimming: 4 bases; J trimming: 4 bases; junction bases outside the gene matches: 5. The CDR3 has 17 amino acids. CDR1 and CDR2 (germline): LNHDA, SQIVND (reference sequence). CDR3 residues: CASSKGQGASGANVLTF. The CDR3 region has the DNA TGTGCCAGTAGTAAGGGACAGGGGGCGTCGGGGGCCAACGTCCTGACTTTC. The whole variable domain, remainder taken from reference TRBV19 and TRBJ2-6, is DGGITQSPKYLFRKEGQNVTLSCEQNLNHDAMYWYRQDPGQGLRLIYYSQIVNDFQKGDIAEGYSVSREKKESFPLTVTSAQKNPTAFYLCASSKGQGASGANVLTFGAGSRLTVL.